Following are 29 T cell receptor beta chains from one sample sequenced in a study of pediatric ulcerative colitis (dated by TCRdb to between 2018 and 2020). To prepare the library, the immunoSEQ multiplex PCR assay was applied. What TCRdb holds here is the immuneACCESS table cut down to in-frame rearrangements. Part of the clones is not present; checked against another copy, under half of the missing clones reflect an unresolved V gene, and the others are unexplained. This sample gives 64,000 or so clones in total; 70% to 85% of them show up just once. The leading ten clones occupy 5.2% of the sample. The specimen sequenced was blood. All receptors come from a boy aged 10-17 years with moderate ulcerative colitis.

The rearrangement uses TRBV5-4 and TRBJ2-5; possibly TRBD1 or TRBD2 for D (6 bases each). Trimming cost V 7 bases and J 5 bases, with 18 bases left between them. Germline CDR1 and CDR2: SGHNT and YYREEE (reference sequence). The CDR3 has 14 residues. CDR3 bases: TGTGCCAGCTCCGTAGCTGGGGGGCCGGAGACCCAGTACTTC. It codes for CASSVAGGPETQYF.

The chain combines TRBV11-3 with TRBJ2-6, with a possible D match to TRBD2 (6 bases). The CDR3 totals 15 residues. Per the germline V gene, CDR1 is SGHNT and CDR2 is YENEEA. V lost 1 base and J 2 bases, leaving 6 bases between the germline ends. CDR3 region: CASSLGRAGANVLTF. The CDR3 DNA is TGTGCCAGCAGCTTAGGGAGGGCTGGGGCCAACGTCCTGACTTTC. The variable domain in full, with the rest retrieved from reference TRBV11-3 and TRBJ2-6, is EAGVVQSPRYKIIEKKQPVAFWCNPISGHNTLYWYLQNLGQGPELLIRYENEEAVDDSQLPKDRFSAERLKGVDSTLKIQPAELGDSAVYLCASSLGRAGANVLTFGAGSRLTVL.

For the CDR3, the DNA is TGCGCCAGCAGCTTGGATAAGGGGGCTAATTCACCCCTCCACTTT. This translates into CASSLDKGANSPLHF. This chain links TRBV5-1 with TRBJ1-6; TRBD1 matches 7 bases. The CDR3 is 15 amino acids. Germline V gives CDR1 SGHRS, CDR2 YFSETQ. V shed 0 bases, J shed 6 bases, and the junction held 3 bases outside the gene matches. The entire variable domain, with the rest obtained from reference TRBV5-1 and TRBJ1-6, is as follows: KAGVTQTPRYLIKTRGQQVTLSCSPISGHRSVSWYQQTPGQGLQFLFEYFSETQRNKGNFPGRFSGRQFSNSRSEMNVSTLELGDSALYLCASSLDKGANSPLHFGNGTRLTVT.

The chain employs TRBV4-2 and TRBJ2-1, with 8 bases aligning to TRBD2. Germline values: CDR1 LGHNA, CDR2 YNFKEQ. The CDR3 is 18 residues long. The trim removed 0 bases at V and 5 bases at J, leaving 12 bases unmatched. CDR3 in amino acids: CASSQDKVSGRPDNEQFF. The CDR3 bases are TGTGCCAGCAGCCAAGATAAAGTAAGCGGGAGACCCGACAATGAGCAGTTCTTC.

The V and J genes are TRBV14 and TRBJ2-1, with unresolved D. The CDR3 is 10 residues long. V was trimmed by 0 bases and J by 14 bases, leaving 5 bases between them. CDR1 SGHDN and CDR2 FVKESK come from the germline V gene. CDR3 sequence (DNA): TGTGCCAGCAGCCAAGATCCAAAGTTCTTC. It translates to CASSQDPKFF.

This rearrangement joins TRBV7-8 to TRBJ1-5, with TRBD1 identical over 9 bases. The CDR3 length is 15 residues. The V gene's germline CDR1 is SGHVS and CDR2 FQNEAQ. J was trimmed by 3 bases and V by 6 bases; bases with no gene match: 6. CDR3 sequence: CASSHGQGYNQPQHF. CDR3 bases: TGTGCCAGCAGTCACGGACAGGGGTACAATCAGCCCCAGCATTTT.

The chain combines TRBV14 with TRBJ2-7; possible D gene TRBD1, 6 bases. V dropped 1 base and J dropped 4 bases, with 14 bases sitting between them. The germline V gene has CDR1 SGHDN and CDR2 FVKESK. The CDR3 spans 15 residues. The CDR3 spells CASSQVRDTLYEQYF. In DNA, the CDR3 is TGTGCCAGCAGCCAAGTCCGGGACACCCTGTACGAGCAGTACTTC.

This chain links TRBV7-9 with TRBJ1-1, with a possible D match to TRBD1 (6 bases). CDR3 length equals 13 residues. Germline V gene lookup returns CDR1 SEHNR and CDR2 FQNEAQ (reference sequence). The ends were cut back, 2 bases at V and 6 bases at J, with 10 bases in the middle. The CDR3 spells CASSLQGTPEAFF. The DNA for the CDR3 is TGTGCCAGCAGCTTACAGGGGACCCCTGAAGCTTTCTTT.

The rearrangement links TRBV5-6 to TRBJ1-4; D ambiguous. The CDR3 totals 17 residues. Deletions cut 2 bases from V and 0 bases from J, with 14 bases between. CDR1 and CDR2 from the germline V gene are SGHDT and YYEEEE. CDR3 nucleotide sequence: TGTGCCAGCAGCTTACCGCCGGGCGCGACAACTAATGAAAAACTGTTTTTT. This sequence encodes CASSLPPGATTNEKLFF.

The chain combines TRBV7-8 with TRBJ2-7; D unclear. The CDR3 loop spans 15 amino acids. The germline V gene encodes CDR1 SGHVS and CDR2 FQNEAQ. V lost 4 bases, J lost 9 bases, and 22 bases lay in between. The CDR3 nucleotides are TGTGCCAGCAGCTATTCTACGGGCCTCGAAGGTCGGCAGTACTTC. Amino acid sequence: CASSYSTGLEGRQYF.

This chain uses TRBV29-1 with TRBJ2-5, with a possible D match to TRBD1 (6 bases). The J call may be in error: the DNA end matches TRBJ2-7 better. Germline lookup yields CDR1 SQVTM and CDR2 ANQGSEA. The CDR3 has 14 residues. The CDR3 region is CSVEPQGNPYEQYF. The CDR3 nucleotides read TGCAGCGTTGAACCGCAGGGGAACCCCTACGAGCAGTACTTC.

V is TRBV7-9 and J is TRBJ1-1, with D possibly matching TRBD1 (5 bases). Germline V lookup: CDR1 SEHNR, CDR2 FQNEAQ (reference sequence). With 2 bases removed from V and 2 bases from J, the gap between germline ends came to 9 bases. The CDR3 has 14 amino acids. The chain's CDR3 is CASSLSGANTEAFF. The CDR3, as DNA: TGTGCCAGCAGCTTATCCGGGGCTAACACTGAAGCTTTCTTT.

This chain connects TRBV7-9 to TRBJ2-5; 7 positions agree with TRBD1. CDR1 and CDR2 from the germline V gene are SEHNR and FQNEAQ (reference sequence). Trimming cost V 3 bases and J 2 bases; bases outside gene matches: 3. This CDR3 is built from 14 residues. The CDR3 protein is CASSLYRGQETQYF. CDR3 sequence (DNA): TGTGCCAGCAGCTTGTACAGGGGACAAGAGACCCAGTACTTC.

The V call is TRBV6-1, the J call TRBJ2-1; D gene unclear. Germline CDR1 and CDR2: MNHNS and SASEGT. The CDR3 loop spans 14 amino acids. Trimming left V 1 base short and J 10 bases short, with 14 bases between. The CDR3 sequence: CASSEGWRAREQFF. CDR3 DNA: TGTGCCAGCAGTGAAGGGTGGAGAGCTAGGGAGCAGTTCTTC.

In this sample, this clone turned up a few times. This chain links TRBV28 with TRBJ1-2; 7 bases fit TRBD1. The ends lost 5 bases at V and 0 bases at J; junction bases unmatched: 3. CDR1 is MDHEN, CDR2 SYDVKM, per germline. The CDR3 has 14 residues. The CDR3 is CASSRTGANYGYTF. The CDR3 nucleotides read TGTGCCAGCAGTCGGACAGGAGCTAACTATGGCTACACCTTC.

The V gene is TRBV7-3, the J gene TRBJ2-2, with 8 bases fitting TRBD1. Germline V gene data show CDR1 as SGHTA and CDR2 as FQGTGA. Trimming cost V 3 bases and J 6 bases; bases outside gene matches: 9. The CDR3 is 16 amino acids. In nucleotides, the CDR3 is TGTGCCAGCAGCTTCACAGGGGGATCCGCCCCCGGGGAGCTGTTTTTT. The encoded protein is CASSFTGGSAPGELFF. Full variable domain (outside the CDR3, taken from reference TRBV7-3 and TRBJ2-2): GAGVSQTPSNKVTEKGKYVELRCDPISGHTALYWYRQSLGQGPEFLIYFQGTGAADDSGLPNDRFFAVRPEGSVSTLKIQRTERGDSAVYLCASSFTGGSAPGELFFGEGSRLTVL.

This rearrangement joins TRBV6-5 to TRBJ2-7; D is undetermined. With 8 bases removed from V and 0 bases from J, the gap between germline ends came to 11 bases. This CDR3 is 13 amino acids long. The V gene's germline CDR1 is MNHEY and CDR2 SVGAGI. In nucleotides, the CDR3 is TGTGCCAGCGTTCGGCCTGGCTCCTACGAGCAGTACTTC. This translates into CASVRPGSYEQYF.

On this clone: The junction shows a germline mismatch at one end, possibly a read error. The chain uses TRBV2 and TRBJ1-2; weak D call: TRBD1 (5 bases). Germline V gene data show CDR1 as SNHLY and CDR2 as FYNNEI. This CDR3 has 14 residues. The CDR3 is CASSEGSGIYGYTF. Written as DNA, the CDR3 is TGTGCCAGCAGCGAAGGGTCAGGGATCTATGGCTACACCTTC. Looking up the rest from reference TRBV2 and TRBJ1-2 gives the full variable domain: EPEVTQTPSHQVTQMGQEVILRCVPISNHLYFYWYRQILGQKVEFLVSFYNNEISEKSEIFDDQFSVERPDGSNFTLKIRSTKLEDSAMYFCASSEGSGIYGYTFGSGTRLTVV.

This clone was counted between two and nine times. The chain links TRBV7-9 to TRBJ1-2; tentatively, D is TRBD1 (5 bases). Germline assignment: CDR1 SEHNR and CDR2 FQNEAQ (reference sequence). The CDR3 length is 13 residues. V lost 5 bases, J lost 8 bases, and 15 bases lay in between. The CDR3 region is CASSMDGWDGYTF. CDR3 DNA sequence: TGTGCCAGCAGCATGGACGGGTGGGACGGCTACACCTTC.

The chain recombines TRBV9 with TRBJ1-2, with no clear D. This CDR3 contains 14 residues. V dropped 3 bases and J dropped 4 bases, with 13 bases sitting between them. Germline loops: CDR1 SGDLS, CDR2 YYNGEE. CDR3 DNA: TGTGCCAGCAGCGCCACGGACTTTGGCTATGGCTACACCTTC. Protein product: CASSATDFGYGYTF. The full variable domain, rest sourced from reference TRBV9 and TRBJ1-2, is DSGVTQTPKHLITATGQRVTLRCSPRSGDLSVYWYQQSLDQGLQFLIQYYNGEERAKGNILERFSAQQFPDLHSELNLSSLELGDSALYFCASSATDFGYGYTFGSGTRLTVV.

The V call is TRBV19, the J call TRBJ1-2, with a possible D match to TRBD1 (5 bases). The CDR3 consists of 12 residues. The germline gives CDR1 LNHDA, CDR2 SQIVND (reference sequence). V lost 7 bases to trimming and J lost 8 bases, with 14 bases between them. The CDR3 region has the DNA TGTGCCAGTAATCAGGGCCTTAACGGCTACACCTTC. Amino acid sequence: CASNQGLNGYTF.

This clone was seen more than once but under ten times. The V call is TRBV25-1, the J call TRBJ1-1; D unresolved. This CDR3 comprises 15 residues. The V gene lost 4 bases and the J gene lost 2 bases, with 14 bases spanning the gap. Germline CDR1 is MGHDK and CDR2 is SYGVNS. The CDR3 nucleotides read TGTGCCAGCAGTGGGGCAGTCATGGGAAACACTGAAGCTTTCTTT. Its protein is CASSGAVMGNTEAFF.

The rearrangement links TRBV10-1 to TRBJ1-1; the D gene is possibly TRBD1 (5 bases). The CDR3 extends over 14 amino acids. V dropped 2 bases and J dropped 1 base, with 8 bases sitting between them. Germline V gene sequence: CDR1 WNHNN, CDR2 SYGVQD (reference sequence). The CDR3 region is CASSEAGKNTEAFF. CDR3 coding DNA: TGCGCCAGCAGTGAGGCAGGGAAGAACACTGAAGCTTTCTTT.

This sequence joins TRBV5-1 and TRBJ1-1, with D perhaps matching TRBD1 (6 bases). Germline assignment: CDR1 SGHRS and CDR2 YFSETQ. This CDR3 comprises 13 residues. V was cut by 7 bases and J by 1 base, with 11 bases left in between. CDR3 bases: TGCGCCAGCGGCCCGGGACAGAACACTGAAGCTTTCTTT. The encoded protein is CASGPGQNTEAFF.

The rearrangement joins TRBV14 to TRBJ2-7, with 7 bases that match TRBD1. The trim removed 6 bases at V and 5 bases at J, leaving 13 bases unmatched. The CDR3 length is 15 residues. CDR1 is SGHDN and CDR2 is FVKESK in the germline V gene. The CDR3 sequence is CASSPFDRVLNEQYF. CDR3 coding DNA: TGTGCCAGCAGTCCTTTCGACAGGGTGCTCAACGAGCAGTACTTC.

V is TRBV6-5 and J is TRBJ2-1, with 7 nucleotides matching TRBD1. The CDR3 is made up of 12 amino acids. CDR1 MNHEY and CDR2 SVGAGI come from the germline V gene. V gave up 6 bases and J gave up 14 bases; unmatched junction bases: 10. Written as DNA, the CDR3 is TGTGCCAGCAGGCGAGGACAGGCCAAGGAGTTCTTC. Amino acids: CASRRGQAKEFF.

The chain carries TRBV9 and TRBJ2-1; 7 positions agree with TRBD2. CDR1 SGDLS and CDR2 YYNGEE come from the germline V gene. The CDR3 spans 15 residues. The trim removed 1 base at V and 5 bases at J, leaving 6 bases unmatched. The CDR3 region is CASSVSSGANNEQFF. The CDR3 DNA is TGTGCCAGCAGCGTATCCAGCGGGGCCAACAATGAGCAGTTCTTC.

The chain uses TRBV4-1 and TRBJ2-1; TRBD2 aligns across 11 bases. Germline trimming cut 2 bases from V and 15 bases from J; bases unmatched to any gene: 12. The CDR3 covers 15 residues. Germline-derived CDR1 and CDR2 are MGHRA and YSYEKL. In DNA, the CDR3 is TGCGCCAGCAGCCAACCCTCGGGTAGCGGGGGGGGGCGGTTCTTC. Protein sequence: CASSQPSGSGGGRFF.

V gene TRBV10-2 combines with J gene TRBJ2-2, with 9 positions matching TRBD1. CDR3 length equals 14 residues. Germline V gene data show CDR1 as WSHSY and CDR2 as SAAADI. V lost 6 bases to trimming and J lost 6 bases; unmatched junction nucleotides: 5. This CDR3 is CASSSRDRAGELFF. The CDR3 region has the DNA TGCGCCAGCAGCTCCCGGGACAGGGCCGGGGAGCTGTTTTTT.